The 12 T cell receptor beta chains given below trace back to one sample, sequenced in a study of cytomegalovirus exposure and HLA in healthy donors. The PCR employed 60 Vbeta primers together with 13 Jbeta primers. Here immunoSEQ multiplex PCR was the method, and the copy in TCRdb shows in-frame clones only, minus some. The table shows roughly 200,000 clones, with roughly 12% occurring only once. The material sequenced was PBMCs. The origin of the receptors is a man between 45 and 60 years old in good health and CMV-seropositive.

This clone was observed a handful of times. The chain joins TRBV14 to TRBJ1-1; the D gene is possibly TRBD1 (6 bases). The ends were cut back, 3 bases at V and 10 bases at J, with 15 bases in the middle. CDR1 is SGHDN, CDR2 FVKESK, per germline. CDR3 length equals 13 residues. CDR3 DNA sequence: TGTGCCAGCAGCCATAGACCCAGACAGGTAGCTTTCTTT. It specifies CASSHRPRQVAFF.

This clone was seen only a few times. This chain connects TRBV6-5 to TRBJ1-1; 8 bases align to TRBD1. The germline V gene encodes CDR1 MNHEY and CDR2 SVGAGI. The CDR3 contains 14 residues. V gave up 6 bases and J gave up 1 base; unmatched junction bases: 4. The chain's CDR3 is CASSTGTGNTEAFF. The CDR3, as DNA: TGTGCCAGCAGCACCGGGACAGGGAACACTGAAGCTTTCTTT.

The rearrangement uses TRBV30 and TRBJ1-5, with D tentatively TRBD1 (5 bases). The V gene lost 0 bases and the J gene lost 6 bases, with 9 bases spanning the gap. The CDR3 runs 13 residues. CDR1 and CDR2 (germline): GTSNPN, SVGIG (reference sequence). The CDR3 DNA follows: TGTGCCTGGAGTGTCAGGGATCGTCAGCCCCAGCATTTT. Translated, it gives CAWSVRDRQPQHF.

This clone has only a few counts. The genes are TRBV5-6 and TRBJ1-6; D possibly corresponds to TRBD1 (5 bases). CDR1 is SGHDT and CDR2 is YYEEEE in the germline V gene. The CDR3 consists of 13 residues. V lost 3 bases, J lost 9 bases, and 10 bases lay in between. The CDR3 sequence: CASSSRDFSPLHF. CDR3 nucleotides: TGTGCCAGCAGCTCCCGGGACTTTTCACCCCTCCACTTT.

CDR3 in amino acids: CASSPQGNTEAFF. CDR3 coding DNA: TGCGCCAGCAGCCCACAGGGGAACACTGAAGCTTTCTTT. The chain joins TRBV4-1 to TRBJ1-1; D is perhaps TRBD1 (6 bases). V was cut by 4 bases and J by 1 base, with 7 bases left in between. Germline V lookup: CDR1 MGHRA, CDR2 YSYEKL. The CDR3 is made up of 13 amino acids.

The CDR3 loop is CASSTGELYNSPLHF. CDR3 coding DNA: TGTGCCAGTAGTACCGGAGAACTCTATAATTCACCCCTCCACTTT. The chain joins TRBV19 to TRBJ1-6; D is unclear. The length of the CDR3 is 15 residues. Between the trimmed V and J ends, which lost 4 bases and 3 bases, there was a span of 10 bases. CDR1 is LNHDA and CDR2 is SQIVND in the germline V gene (reference sequence).

This clone has more than one count but fewer than ten. The chain employs TRBV27 and TRBJ2-6, with D hard to call. Looked up from germline, CDR1 is MNHEY and CDR2 is SMNVEV (reference sequence). Trimming removed 5 bases at V and 0 bases at J, with 11 bases between. This CDR3 region has 16 residues. CDR3 sequence: CASSRSRSSGANVLTF. The CDR3, as DNA: TGTGCCAGCAGTAGGTCTCGGAGCTCTGGGGCCAACGTCCTGACTTTC.

In this sample, this clone turned up once. The CDR3 spells CASSVGQGGFGNEQFF. The CDR3 coding sequence is TGTGCCAGCAGCGTAGGTCAGGGGGGATTCGGCAATGAGCAGTTCTTC. The rearrangement joins TRBV9 to TRBJ2-1, with a tentative D call TRBD1 (7 bases). CDR1 and CDR2 from the germline V gene are SGDLS and YYNGEE. V was trimmed by 0 bases and J by 6 bases, leaving 16 bases between them. The CDR3 sequence is 16 residues long.

As for this clone: Other DNA sequences in this specimen translate into the identical CDR3. The V and J genes are TRBV10-3 and TRBJ2-6; possibly TRBD2 for D (5 bases). This CDR3 contains 17 residues. The V gene's germline CDR1 is ENHRY and CDR2 SYGVKD. V dropped 2 bases and J dropped 4 bases, with 15 bases sitting between them. CDR3 bases: TGTGCCATCAGTGAGCCGGGGATGGAGGACGGGGCCAACGTCCTGACTTTC. This translates into CAISEPGMEDGANVLTF.

This chain connects TRBV7-9 to TRBJ2-1, with 8 bases identical to TRBD1. This CDR3 is built from 16 residues. The junction had 10 bases not matched to a gene; V was cut back by 5 bases and J by 4 bases. CDR1 is SEHNR, CDR2 FQNEAQ, per germline (reference sequence). The CDR3 protein is CASSKEGQAGYNEQFF. DNA of the CDR3: TGTGCCAGCAGCAAAGAGGGACAGGCGGGATACAATGAGCAGTTCTTC.

The chain couples TRBV4-3 to TRBJ1-1; 11 bases match TRBD1. This CDR3 has 15 residues. Unmatched junction bases numbered 9, after V lost 4 bases and J lost 8 bases. Germline V gene sequence: CDR1 LGHNA, CDR2 YSLEER. The chain's CDR3 is CASSRKRTGGVEAFF. CDR3 nucleotides: TGCGCCAGCAGCCGCAAAAGGACAGGGGGCGTGGAAGCTTTCTTT.

V usage is TRBV21-1 and J usage is TRBJ1-2. TRBV21-1 is annotated as a pseudogene. The CDR3 is 12 residues long. Written as DNA, the CDR3 is TGTGCCAGCACCAAACCCGACTATGGCTACACCTTC. This sequence encodes CASTKPDYGYTF.